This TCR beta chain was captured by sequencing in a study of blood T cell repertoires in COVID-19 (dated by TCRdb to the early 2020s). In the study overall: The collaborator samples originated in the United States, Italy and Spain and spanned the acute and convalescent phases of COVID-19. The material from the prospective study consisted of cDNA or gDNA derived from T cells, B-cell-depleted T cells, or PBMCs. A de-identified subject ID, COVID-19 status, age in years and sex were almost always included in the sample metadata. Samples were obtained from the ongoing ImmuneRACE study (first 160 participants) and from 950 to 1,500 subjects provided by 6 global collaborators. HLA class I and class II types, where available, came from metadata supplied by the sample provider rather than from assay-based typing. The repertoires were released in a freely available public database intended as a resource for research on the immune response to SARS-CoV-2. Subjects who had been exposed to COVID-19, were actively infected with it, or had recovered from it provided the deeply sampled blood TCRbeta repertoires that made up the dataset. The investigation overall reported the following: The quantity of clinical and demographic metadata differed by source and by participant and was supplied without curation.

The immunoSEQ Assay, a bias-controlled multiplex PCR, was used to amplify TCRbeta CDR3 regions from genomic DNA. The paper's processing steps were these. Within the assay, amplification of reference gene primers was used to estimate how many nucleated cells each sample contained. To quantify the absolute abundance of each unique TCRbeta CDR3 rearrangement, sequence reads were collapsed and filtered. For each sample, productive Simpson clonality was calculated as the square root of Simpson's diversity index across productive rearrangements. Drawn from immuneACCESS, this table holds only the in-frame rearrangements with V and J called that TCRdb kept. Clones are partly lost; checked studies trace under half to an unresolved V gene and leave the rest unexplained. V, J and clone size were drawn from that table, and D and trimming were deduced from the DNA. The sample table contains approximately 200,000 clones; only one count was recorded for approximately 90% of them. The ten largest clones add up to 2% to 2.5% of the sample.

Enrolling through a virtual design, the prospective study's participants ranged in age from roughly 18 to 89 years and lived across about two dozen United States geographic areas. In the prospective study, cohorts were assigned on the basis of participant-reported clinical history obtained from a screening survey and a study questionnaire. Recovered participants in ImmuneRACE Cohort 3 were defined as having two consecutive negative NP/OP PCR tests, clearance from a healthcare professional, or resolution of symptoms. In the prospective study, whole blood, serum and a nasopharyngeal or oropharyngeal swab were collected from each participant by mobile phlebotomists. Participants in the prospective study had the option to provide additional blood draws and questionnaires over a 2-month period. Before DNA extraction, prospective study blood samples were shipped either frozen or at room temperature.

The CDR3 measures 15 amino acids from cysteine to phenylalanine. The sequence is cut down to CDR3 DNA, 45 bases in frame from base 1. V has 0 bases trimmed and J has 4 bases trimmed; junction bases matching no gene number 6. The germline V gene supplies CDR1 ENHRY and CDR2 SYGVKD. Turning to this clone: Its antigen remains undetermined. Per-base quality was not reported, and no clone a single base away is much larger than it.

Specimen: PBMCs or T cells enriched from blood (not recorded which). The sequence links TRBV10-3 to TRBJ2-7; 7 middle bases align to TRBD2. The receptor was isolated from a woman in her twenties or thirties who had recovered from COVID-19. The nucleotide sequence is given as TGTGCCATCAGTGAGTCGGGGGGAGGGCCTTACGAGCAGTACTTC. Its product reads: CAISESGGGPYEQYF.